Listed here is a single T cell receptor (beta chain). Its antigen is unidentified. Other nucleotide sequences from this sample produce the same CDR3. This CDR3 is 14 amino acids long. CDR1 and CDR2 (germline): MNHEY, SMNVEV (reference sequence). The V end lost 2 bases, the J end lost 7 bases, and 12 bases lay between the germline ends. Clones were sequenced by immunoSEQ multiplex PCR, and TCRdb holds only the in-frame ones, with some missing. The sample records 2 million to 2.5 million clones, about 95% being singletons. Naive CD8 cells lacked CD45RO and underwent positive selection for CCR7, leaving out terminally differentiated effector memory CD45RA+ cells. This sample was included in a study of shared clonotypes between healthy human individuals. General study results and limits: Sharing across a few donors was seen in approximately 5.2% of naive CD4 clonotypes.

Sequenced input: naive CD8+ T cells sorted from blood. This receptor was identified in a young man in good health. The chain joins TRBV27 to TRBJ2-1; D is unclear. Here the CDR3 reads CASSLGVSGNEQFF. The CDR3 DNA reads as TGTGCCAGCAGTTTAGGCGTGAGTGGGAATGAGCAGTTCTTC.